The 25 T cell receptor beta chains given below trace back to one sample, sequenced in a study of CD8 T cells in ankylosing spondylitis. No antigen has been identified for these receptors. Using its own MiXCR run on the 5' RACE reads, TCRdb lists one record per CDR3 protein. Of more than 600,000 distinct CDR3 sequences in the sample, under 20% were seen once. Broader study findings: Characteristic of ankylosing spondylitis blood, it appeared, was a TCR beta motif comprising eight highly homologous variants.

Input material: blood, either unsorted or a sorted T cell fraction (not recorded which). The receptor source for this set is a male donor with ankylosing spondylitis.

The rearrangement joins TRBV4-2 to TRBJ2-1, with 10 nucleotides matching TRBD2. The CDR3 loop spans 20 amino acids. Germline CDR1 reads LGHNA; CDR2 reads YNFKEQ. The trim removed 1 base at V and 6 bases at J, leaving 18 bases unmatched. The CDR3 protein is CASSQGVGPSGGTVPNEQFF. The CDR3 nucleotides read TGTGCCAGCAGCCAAGGGGTGGGCCCTAGCGGGGGAACCGTCCCCAATGAGCAGTTCTTC.

The rearrangement joins TRBV20-1 to TRBJ2-1, with D perhaps being TRBD1 or TRBD2 (5 bases each). The CDR3 length is 15 residues. Germline assignment: CDR1 DFQATT and CDR2 SNEGSKA (reference sequence). The ends were cut back, 5 bases at V and 4 bases at J, with 18 bases in the middle. The chain's CDR3 is CSAPKSGLGYNEQFF. CDR3 DNA sequence: TGCAGTGCTCCGAAGTCGGGGCTGGGGTACAATGAGCAGTTCTTC.

The genes are TRBV4-1 and TRBJ1-2; a possible D gene is TRBD1 (5 bases). Germline loops: CDR1 MGHRA, CDR2 YSYEKL. Trimming removed 2 bases at V and 0 bases at J, with 10 bases between. CDR3 length equals 15 residues. CDR3 residues: CASSQLGTPNYGYTF. The CDR3 bases are TGCGCCAGCAGCCAATTAGGGACTCCTAACTATGGCTACACCTTC.

The chain uses TRBV29-1 and TRBJ2-3; TRBD1 matches at 7 bases. This CDR3 comprises 13 residues. The germline V gene encodes CDR1 SQVTM and CDR2 ANQGSEA. Losses at the gene ends were 8 bases for V and 2 bases for J; bases not matched to a gene: 7. The CDR3 protein is CSSGGPLTDTQYF. The CDR3 nucleotides read TGCAGCTCAGGGGGTCCCCTCACAGATACGCAGTATTTT.

There are many counts of this clonotype. The chain links TRBV5-6 to TRBJ1-5, with D possibly TRBD1 on 5 matching bases. The CDR3 covers 15 residues. V was shortened by 0 bases and J by 5 bases, with 12 bases between the two germline ends. Germline V gene data show CDR1 as SGHDT and CDR2 as YYEEEE. The CDR3 spells CASSLAGGAYQPQHF. CDR3 nucleotides: TGTGCCAGCAGCTTGGCGGGAGGGGCCTATCAGCCCCAGCATTTT.

This sequence joins TRBV5-1 and TRBJ2-3; D gene unclear. The V gene lost 4 bases and the J gene lost 0 bases, with 15 bases spanning the gap. Germline CDR1 is SGHRS and CDR2 is YFSETQ. The CDR3 extends over 16 amino acids. The CDR3 loop reads CASSPRARVSTDTQYF. Here the CDR3 DNA reads TGCGCCAGCAGCCCCCGGGCTAGGGTCAGCACAGATACGCAGTATTTT.

The sample holds a few counts of this clonotype. This rearrangement joins TRBV20-1 to TRBJ1-2; possibly TRBD1 for D (5 bases). CDR3 length equals 9 residues. Germline CDR1 is DFQATT and CDR2 is SNEGSKA (reference sequence). V was pared by 4 bases and J by 12 bases, with 9 bases between. The CDR3 is CSATGLDTF. DNA of the CDR3: TGCAGTGCTACAGGGTTAGACACCTTC.

The sample holds many counts of this clonotype. A single base separates this from a much larger clone, so it may be a read error. This chain connects TRBV2 to TRBJ2-7; D remains ambiguous. The CDR3 extends over 10 amino acids. V lost 5 bases and J 5 bases, leaving 4 bases between the germline ends. The germline V gene has CDR1 SNHLY and CDR2 FYNNEI. CDR3 sequence reads: CASSSHEQYF. For the CDR3, the DNA is TGTGCCAGCAGTTCTCACGAGCAGTACTTC.

This clonotype has only a few counts. This chain connects TRBV4-1 to TRBJ2-7, with a weak D call TRBD1 (6 bases). From germline, CDR1 is MGHRA and CDR2 YSYEKL. Trimming took off 3 bases at V and 9 bases at J, with 18 bases between the two ends. The CDR3 loop spans 14 amino acids. The CDR3 DNA follows: TGCGCCAGCAGCCAGAGGGCAGGGGTGGAGGTGCAGTACTTC. Its protein is CASSQRAGVEVQYF.

This clonotype was observed a handful of times. V and J are TRBV12-3 or TRBV12-4 and TRBJ1-3; tentatively, D is TRBD1 (6 bases). The CDR3 is 14 residues long. Trimming pared 6 bases from V and 2 bases from J, leaving 11 bases between. CDR3: CASRIRGAGNTIYF. DNA for the CDR3: TGTGCCAGCAGAATCAGGGGCGCTGGAAACACCATATATTTT.

This clonotype was picked up a small number of times. The gene calls are TRBV12-5 and TRBJ1-1, with D uncertain. Germline-derived CDR1 and CDR2 are LGHNT and FRNRAP. V was clipped by 5 bases and J by 4 bases, with 8 bases between them. CDR3 length equals 12 residues. CDR3 residues: CASGVGSTEAFF. As DNA, the CDR3 is TGTGCTAGTGGTGTGGGAAGCACTGAAGCTTTCTTT.

The J gene is TRBJ2-1, the V gene TRBV4-3, with 10 bases identical to TRBD2. The CDR3 has 15 residues. The V and J ends lost 5 bases and 2 bases, in that order; junction bases with no gene match: 3. Germline CDR1 LGHNA, CDR2 YSLEER. The CDR3 spells CASSSSGSAYNEQFF. CDR3 nucleotide sequence: TGCGCCAGCAGCTCTAGCGGGAGCGCCTACAATGAGCAGTTCTTC.

This clonotype was counted only a few times. The J gene is TRBJ1-2, the V gene TRBV19, with D tentatively TRBD1 (6 bases). The CDR3 sequence is 13 residues long. Trimming pared 4 bases from V and 5 bases from J, leaving 11 bases between. The germline gives CDR1 LNHDA, CDR2 SQIVND (reference sequence). CDR3 in DNA: TGTGCCAGTAGTACCCAGGGGAGGTATGGCTACACCTTC. Its protein product is CASSTQGRYGYTF.

This clonotype was detected a few times. CDR3 amino acids: CATLRGAAGGTDTQYF. CDR3 DNA: TGTGCCACCCTTCGAGGGGCTGCCGGAGGCACAGATACGCAGTATTTT. This chain connects TRBV7-9 to TRBJ2-3; possibly TRBD1 or TRBD2 for D (5 bases each). Germline-derived CDR1 and CDR2 are SEHNR and FQNEAQ (reference sequence). The ends were cut back, 10 bases at V and 1 base at J, with 21 bases in the middle. The CDR3 extends over 16 amino acids.

The sample holds a few counts of this clonotype. The chain employs TRBV2 and TRBJ1-2; D gene uncertain. The germline V gene has CDR1 SNHLY and CDR2 FYNNEI. There are 12 residues in the CDR3. Trimming took 8 bases from V and 5 from J, leaving 12 bases between them. As DNA, the CDR3 is TGTGCCAGCCAGCTCGGACCGTATGGCTACACCTTC. It yields the protein CASQLGPYGYTF.

There are a few counts of this clonotype. This rearrangement joins TRBV10-3 to TRBJ1-1; a possible D gene is TRBD1 (6 bases). Trimming stripped 8 bases from V and 5 bases from J, with 12 bases between. In germline, CDR1 is ENHRY, CDR2 SYGVKD. The CDR3 has 12 residues. CDR3 amino acids: CAIGGAETEAFF. CDR3 nucleotides: TGTGCCATCGGGGGCGCGGAAACTGAAGCTTTCTTT.

This clonotype was recorded a few times. The chain uses TRBV4-2 and TRBJ2-5; D not certain. Germline CDR1 LGHNA, CDR2 YNFKEQ. V shed 1 base and J shed 5 bases, with 14 bases lying between them. The CDR3 consists of 15 residues. Here the CDR3 reads CASSQVSSLGETQYF. The DNA of the CDR3 is TGTGCCAGCAGCCAAGTTTCGAGTCTGGGGGAGACCCAGTACTTC.

The chain employs TRBV7-3 and TRBJ2-2, with 7 bases aligning to TRBD1. The CDR3 extends over 15 amino acids. Germline-derived CDR1 and CDR2 are SGHTA and FQGTGA. With 5 bases clipped from V and 6 bases from J, the junction kept 9 bases outside the gene matches. The CDR3 coding sequence is TGTGCCAGCAGCCCACAGGGGCTCGGGGCCGGGGAGCTGTTTTTT. Translating it yields CASSPQGLGAGELFF.

This clonotype was detected a few times. The CDR3 reads CASSSTHGTGGIEQYF. CDR3 nucleotide sequence: TGTGCCAGCAGCTCAACCCATGGGACAGGGGGAATCGAGCAGTACTTC. J is TRBJ2-7 and V is TRBV7-9, with TRBD1 matching over 11 bases. The V segment lost 4 bases and the J segment 6 bases; nucleotides outside the gene matches: 11. The CDR3 is made up of 16 amino acids. Germline lookup yields CDR1 SEHNR and CDR2 FQNEAQ (reference sequence).

The genes are TRBV7-9 and TRBJ1-3; 9 bases are a match to TRBD1. Per the germline V gene, CDR1 is SEHNR and CDR2 is FQNEAQ (reference sequence). Germline trimming cut 5 bases from V and 3 bases from J; bases unmatched to any gene: 8. The CDR3 runs 16 residues. Written as DNA, the CDR3 is TGTGCCAGCAGCCGATTACAGGGGGCGTATGGAAACACCATATATTTT. This translates into CASSRLQGAYGNTIYF.

The table lists this clonotype with a few counts. The J gene is TRBJ2-7, the V gene TRBV2, with 13 bases lining up with TRBD2. The germline V gene has CDR1 SNHLY and CDR2 FYNNEI. The V and J ends lost 5 bases and 2 bases, in that order; junction bases with no gene match: 6. The CDR3 extends over 16 amino acids. The CDR3 sequence is CASSRTSGGYPYEQYF. Written as DNA, the CDR3 is TGTGCCAGCAGTAGGACTAGCGGGGGTTACCCCTACGAGCAGTACTTC.

This clonotype has at least ten counts. This rearrangement joins TRBV5-1 to TRBJ1-1; D perhaps matches TRBD1 (6 bases). Looked up from germline, CDR1 is SGHRS and CDR2 is YFSETQ. Trimming stripped 7 bases from V and 4 bases from J, with 14 bases between. The CDR3 runs 13 residues. This chain's CDR3 is CASQSGGGTEAFF. DNA for the CDR3: TGCGCCAGCCAGTCGGGGGGCGGCACTGAAGCTTTCTTT.

The table lists this clonotype with many counts. The chain uses TRBV7-2 and TRBJ2-7; 8 nucleotides align to TRBD1. The CDR3 consists of 14 residues. The V gene's germline CDR1 is SGHTA and CDR2 FQGNSA. The V segment lost 5 bases and the J segment 0 bases; nucleotides outside the gene matches: 3. For the CDR3, the DNA is TGTGCCAGCAGCCGGGACAGGAGCTCCTACGAGCAGTACTTC. It is translated as CASSRDRSSYEQYF.

In this sample, this clonotype turned up a few times. The chain combines TRBV5-1 with TRBJ2-7, with D maybe TRBD1 (5 bases). Germline V lookup: CDR1 SGHRS, CDR2 YFSETQ. The CDR3 length is 14 residues. Trimming shortened V by 4 bases and J by 3 bases, and 14 bases separated the two germline ends. CDR3 sequence reads: CASSPTGVVYEQYF. The DNA of the CDR3 is TGCGCCAGCAGCCCTACAGGCGTCGTCTACGAGCAGTACTTC.

In this sample, this clonotype turned up a few times. The rearrangement links TRBV5-1 to TRBJ1-1; 7 bases match TRBD1. V lost 4 bases and J lost 0; bases outside the gene matches: 9. Germline V gene lookup returns CDR1 SGHRS and CDR2 YFSETQ. The length of the CDR3 is 16 residues. CDR3 region: CASSPRTGSMNTEAFF. The DNA of the CDR3 is TGCGCCAGCAGCCCAAGGACAGGCTCCATGAACACTGAAGCTTTCTTT.